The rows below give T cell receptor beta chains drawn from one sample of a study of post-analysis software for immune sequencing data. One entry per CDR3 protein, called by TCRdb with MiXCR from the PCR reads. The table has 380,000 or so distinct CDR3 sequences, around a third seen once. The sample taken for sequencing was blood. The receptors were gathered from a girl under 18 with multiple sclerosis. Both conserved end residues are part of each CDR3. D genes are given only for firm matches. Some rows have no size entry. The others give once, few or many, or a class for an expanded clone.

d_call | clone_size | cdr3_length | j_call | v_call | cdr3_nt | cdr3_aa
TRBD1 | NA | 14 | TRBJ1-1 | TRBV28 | TGTGCCAGCTGTCCGGGACAGGGGGCCGCTGAAGCTTTCTTT | CASCPGQGAAEAFF
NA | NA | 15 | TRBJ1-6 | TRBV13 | TGTGCCAGCAGCTGGAGACGGGATAATAATTCACCCCTCCACTTT | CASSWRRDNNSPLHF
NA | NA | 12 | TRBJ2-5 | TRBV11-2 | TGTGCCAGCAGCTTAGTGGGGGAAGAGCAGTACTTC | CASSLVGEEQYF
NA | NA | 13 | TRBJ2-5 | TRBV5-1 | TGCGCCAGCAGGGGGGACCTCCAAGAGACCCAGTACTTC | CASRGDLQETQYF
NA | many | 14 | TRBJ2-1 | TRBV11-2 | TGTGCCAGCAGCTTAGACAGTACTTACAATGAGCAGTTCTTC | CASSLDSTYNEQFF
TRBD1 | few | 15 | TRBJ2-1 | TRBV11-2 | TGTGCCAGCGGCTCGCGGACAGGGTTCTACAATGAGCAGTTCTTC | CASGSRTGFYNEQFF
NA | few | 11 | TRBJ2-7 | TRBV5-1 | TGCGCCAGCAGCCTTTACGACAGCCGGTACTTC | CASSLYDSRYF
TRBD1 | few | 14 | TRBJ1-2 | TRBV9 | TGTGCCAGCACCAGGGGAGACAGGGGCTATGGCTACACCTTC | CASTRGDRGYGYTF
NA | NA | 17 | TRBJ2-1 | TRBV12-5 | TGTGCTAGTGGCACGGGAGGTCAGGGGTACTCCTACAGTGAGCAGTTCTTC | CASGTGGQGYSYSEQFF
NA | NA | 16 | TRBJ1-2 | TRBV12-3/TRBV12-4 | TGTGCCAGCAGCCCCTTTGGGCAGTTCATAAACTATGGCTACACCTTC | CASSPFGQFINYGYTF
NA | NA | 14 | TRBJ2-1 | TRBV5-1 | TGCGCCAGCAGAGGGGAACTCTCCTACAATGAGCAGTTCTTC | CASRGELSYNEQFF
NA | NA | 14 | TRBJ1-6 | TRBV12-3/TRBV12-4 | TGTGCCAGCAGTTTTCTGCAGGGTAGTTCACCCCTCCACTTT | CASSFLQGSSPLHF
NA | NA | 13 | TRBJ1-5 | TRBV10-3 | TGTGCCATCAGTGGTGTGGACAATCAGCCCCAGCATTTT | CAISGVDNQPQHF
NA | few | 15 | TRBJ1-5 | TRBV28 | TGTGCCAGCAGAGAACGGACCGTTCACAATCAGCCCCAGCATTTT | CASRERTVHNQPQHF
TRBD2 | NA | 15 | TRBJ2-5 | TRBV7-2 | TGTACCAGCAGAAGGACTAGCGGGGCACAAGAGACCCAGTACTTC | CTSRRTSGAQETQYF
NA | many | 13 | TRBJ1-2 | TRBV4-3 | TGCGCCAGCAGCCAAGAGGGCGGGTTTGGCTACACCTTC | CASSQEGGFGYTF
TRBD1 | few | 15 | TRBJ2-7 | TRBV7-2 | TGTGCCAGCAGCCCGGGACAGGGAGTTTTCTACGAGCAGTACTTC | CASSPGQGVFYEQYF
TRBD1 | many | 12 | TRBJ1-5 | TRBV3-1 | TGTGCCAGCAGCCGCGACAGGGGGCCCCAGCATTTT | CASSRDRGPQHF
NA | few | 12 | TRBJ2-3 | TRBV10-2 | TGCGCCAGCAGCCCCCGCGAGGATACGCAGTATTTT | CASSPREDTQYF
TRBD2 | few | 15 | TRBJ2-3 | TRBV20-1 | TGCAGTGCCCTCGAGGGACTACCTGGCACAGATACGCAGTATTTT | CSALEGLPGTDTQYF
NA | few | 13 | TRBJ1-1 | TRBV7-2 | TGTGCCAGCAGTTCTCAAAGGGACACTGAAGCTTTCTTT | CASSSQRDTEAFF
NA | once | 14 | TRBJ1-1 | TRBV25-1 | TGTGCCAGCAGTGAACGCCTAGCGAACACTGAAGCTTTCTTT | CASSERLANTEAFF
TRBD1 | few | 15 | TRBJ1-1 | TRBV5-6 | TGTGCCAGCAGCCTTGGGGAAACAGGGGGGACTGAAGCTTTCTTT | CASSLGETGGTEAFF
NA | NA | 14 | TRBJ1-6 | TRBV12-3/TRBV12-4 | TGTGCCAGCAGTCTCTCACGAGGTAGTTCACCCCTCCACTTT | CASSLSRGSSPLHF
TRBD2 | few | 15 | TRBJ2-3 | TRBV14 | TGTGCCAGCAGCCAACCATGGACTAGCCAAGATACGCAGTATTTT | CASSQPWTSQDTQYF
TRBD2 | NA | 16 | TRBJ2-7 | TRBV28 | TGTGCCAGCAGCAAAACGGGACTAGCGGGGAGGTACGAGCAGTACTTC | CASSKTGLAGRYEQYF
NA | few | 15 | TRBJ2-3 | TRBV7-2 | TGTGCCAGCAGCTTCCCGGGACTTCGCGTAGATACGCAGTATTTT | CASSFPGLRVDTQYF
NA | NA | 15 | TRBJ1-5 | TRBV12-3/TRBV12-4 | TGTGCCAGCAGTTTAGGGCAGGGAATCAATCAGCCCCAGCATTTT | CASSLGQGINQPQHF
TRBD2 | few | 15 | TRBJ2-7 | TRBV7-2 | TGTGCCAGCACCCCAAGGGCGGGGGGGTCCTACGAGCAGTACTTC | CASTPRAGGSYEQYF
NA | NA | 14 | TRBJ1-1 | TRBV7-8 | TGTGCCAGCAGCCCAACGGGGGGCGACACTGAAGCTTTCTTT | CASSPTGGDTEAFF
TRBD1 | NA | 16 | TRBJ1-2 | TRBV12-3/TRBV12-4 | TGTGCCAGCAGTTTAGTAGCGTCCGGGACAGGCTATGGCTACACCTTC | CASSLVASGTGYGYTF
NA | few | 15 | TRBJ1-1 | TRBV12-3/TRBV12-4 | TGTGCCAGCAGTACCCAGGGACACCCGAACACTGAAGCTTTCTTT | CASSTQGHPNTEAFF
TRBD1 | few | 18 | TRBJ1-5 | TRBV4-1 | TGCGCCAGCAGCCAAGATTATTATGGGACAGGGGGCCTTCAGCCCCAGCATTTT | CASSQDYYGTGGLQPQHF
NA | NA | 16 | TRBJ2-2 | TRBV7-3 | TGTGCCAGCAGCTTAAATTCGGCGGGGAACACCGCGGAGCTGTTTTTT | CASSLNSAGNTAELFF
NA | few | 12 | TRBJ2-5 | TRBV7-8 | TGTGCCAGCAGCCCCGACAGCGGCAAGCAGTACTTC | CASSPDSGKQYF
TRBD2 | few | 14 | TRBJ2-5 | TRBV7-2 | TGTGCCAGCAGCCCGACTAGCGAGCAAGAGACCCAGTACTTC | CASSPTSEQETQYF
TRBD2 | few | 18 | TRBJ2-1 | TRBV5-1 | TGCGCCAGCAGCTTGAGACAGACTAGCGGGGGGGCCTACAATGAGCAGTTCTTC | CASSLRQTSGGAYNEQFF
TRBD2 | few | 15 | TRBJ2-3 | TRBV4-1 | TGCGCCAGCAGCCCGGGACTAGCACGCACAGATACGCAGTATTTT | CASSPGLARTDTQYF
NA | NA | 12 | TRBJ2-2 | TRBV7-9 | TGTGCCAGCAGCCGCGAGACCGGGGAGCTGTTTTTT | CASSRETGELFF
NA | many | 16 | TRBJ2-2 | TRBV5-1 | TGCGCCAGCAGTTTGATATCGGGAGAACCGACCGGGGAGCTGTTTTTT | CASSLISGEPTGELFF
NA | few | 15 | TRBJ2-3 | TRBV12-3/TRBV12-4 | TGTGCCAGCAGTTTGATTGGCAGATACACAGATACGCAGTATTTT | CASSLIGRYTDTQYF
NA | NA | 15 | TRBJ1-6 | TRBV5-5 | TGTGCCAGCGGCTCCTTTGGGGGAACTAATTCACCCCGCCACTTT | CASGSFGGTNSPRHF
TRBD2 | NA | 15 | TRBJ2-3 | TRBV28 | TGTGCCAGCAGTTTACTAGCGGGAGATACAGATACGCAGTATTTT | CASSLLAGDTDTQYF
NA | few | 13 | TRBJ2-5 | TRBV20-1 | TGCAGTGCTAAGGGTCCCTGGGGGGAGACCCAGTACTTC | CSAKGPWGETQYF
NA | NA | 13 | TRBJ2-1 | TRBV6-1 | TGTGCCAGCCCTGAAGGGGCGTACAATGAGCAGTTCTTC | CASPEGAYNEQFF
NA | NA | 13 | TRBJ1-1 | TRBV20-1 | TGCAGCACTCCACCAGTAAGGAACACTGAAGCTTTCTTT | CSTPPVRNTEAFF
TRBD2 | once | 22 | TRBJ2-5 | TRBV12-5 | TGTGCTAGTGGTTCCCTAAGACAGGGGGGAATACTAGCGGGGGCCTCCCAAGAGACCCAGTACTTC | CASGSLRQGGILAGASQETQYF
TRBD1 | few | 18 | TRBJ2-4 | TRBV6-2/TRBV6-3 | TGTGCCAGCAGTTACTCGCCGGCGAGGGGACAGGGGAAAAACATTCAGTACTTC | CASSYSPARGQGKNIQYF
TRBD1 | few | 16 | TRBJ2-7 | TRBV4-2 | TGTGCCAGCAGCCAAGATCTGGGACAGGGATCCTACGAGCAGTACTTC | CASSQDLGQGSYEQYF
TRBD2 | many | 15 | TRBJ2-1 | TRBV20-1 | TGCAGTGCCAACCTAGCGGGGGGGCTTAAGAATGAGCAGTTCTTC | CSANLAGGLKNEQFF
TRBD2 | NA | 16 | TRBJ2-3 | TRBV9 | TGTGCCAGCAGCGTAGATGGCGGGGGAGGCACAGATACGCAGTATTTT | CASSVDGGGGTDTQYF
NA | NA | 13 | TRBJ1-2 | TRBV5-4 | TGTGCCAGCAGCTTGGCAGGGGCCTATGACTACACCTTC | CASSLAGAYDYTF
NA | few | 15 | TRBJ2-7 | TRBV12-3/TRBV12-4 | TGTGCCAGCAGTACCCCGCTACTACCACTTTACGAGCAGTACTTC | CASSTPLLPLYEQYF
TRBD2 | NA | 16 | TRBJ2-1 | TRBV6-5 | TGTGCCAGCACCTACGGGACTAGCGGGGGAGACAATGAGCAGTTCTTC | CASTYGTSGGDNEQFF
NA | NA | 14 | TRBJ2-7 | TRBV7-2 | TGTGCCAGCAGCCCCCAAGGGGAAAACTACGAGCAGTACTTC | CASSPQGENYEQYF
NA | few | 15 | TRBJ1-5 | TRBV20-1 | TGCAGTGCTAGGGGCAGCCACTATAGCAATCAGCCCCAGCATTTT | CSARGSHYSNQPQHF
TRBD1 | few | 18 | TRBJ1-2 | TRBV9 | TGTGCCAGCAGCGGATACGGGACAGGGGCGTATGCTAACTATGGCTACACCTTC | CASSGYGTGAYANYGYTF